This record covers a single T cell receptor beta chain. Its target is not known. This sample stems from a study of identical twins. Study findings and constraints: Modelling underestimated the level of out-of-frame TCR alpha sharing observed in monozygotic twins. Within beta out-of-frame sequences, the excess sharing observed between twins was weaker.

Template switching supplied a universal primer site; unique molecular identifiers were carried on the cDNA. TCRdb redid the calling of the 5' RACE reads with MiXCR, one entry per CDR3 protein. The sample holds more than 400,000 distinct CDR3 sequences, around 15% seen once. The CDR3 runs to 19 residues. The ends lost 3 bases at V and 3 bases at J; junction bases unmatched: 14. Separately, the same data were catalogued under a study of yellow fever vaccine responses in identical twins.

This rearrangement joins TRBV12-3 or TRBV12-4 to TRBJ2-5, with 12 bases matching TRBD2. The sequence came from a woman aged 18-29 years in good health. Sequencing used CD4+ T cells sorted from blood. The CDR3 here is CASSFFWPSGRAAKETQYF. CDR3 nucleotides: TGTGCCAGCAGTTTTTTCTGGCCTAGCGGGAGGGCCGCGAAAGAGACCCAGTACTTC.